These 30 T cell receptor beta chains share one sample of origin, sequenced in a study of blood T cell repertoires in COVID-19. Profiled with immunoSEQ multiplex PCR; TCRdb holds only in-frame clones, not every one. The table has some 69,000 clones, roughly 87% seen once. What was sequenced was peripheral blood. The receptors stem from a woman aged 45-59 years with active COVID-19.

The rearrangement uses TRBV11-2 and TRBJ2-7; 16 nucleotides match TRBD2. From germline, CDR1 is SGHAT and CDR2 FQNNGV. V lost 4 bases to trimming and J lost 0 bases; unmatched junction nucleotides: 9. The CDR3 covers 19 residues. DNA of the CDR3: TGTGCCAGCAGCTGGTGGGGGGGACTAGCGGGAGGGAGCTCCTACGAGCAGTACTTC. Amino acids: CASSWWGGLAGGSSYEQYF.

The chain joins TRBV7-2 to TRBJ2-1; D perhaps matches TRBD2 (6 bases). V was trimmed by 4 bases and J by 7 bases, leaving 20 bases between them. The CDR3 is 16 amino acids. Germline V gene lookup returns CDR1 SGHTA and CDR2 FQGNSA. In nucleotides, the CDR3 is TGTGCCAGCAGCTATATCGGGGGTAGCGGTAGAAATGAGCAGTTCTTC. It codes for CASSYIGGSGRNEQFF. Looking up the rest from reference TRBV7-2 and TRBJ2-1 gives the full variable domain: GAGVSQSPSNKVTEKGKDVELRCDPISGHTALYWYRQSLGQGLEFLIYFQGNSAPDKSGLPSDRFSAERTGGSVSTLTIQRTQQEDSAVYLCASSYIGGSGRNEQFFGPGTRLTVL.

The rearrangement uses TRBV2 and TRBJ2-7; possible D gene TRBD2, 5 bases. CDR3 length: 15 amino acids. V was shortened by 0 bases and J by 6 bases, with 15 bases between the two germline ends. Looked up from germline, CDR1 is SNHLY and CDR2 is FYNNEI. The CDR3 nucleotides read TGTGCCAGCAGTGAAGCGCCGGACTTCCTCGGCGAGCAGTACTTC. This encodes CASSEAPDFLGEQYF.

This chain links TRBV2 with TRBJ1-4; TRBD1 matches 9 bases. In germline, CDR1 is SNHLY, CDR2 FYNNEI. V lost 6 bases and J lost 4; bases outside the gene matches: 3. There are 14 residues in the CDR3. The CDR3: CASSRDRDNEKLFF. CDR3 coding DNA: TGTGCCAGCAGCCGGGACAGGGATAATGAAAAACTGTTTTTT.

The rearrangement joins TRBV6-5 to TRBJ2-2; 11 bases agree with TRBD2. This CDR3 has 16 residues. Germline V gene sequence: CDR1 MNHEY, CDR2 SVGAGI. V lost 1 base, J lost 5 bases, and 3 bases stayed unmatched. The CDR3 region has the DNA TGTGCCAGCAGTTACTTACCTAGCGGGAGGACCGGGGAGCTGTTTTTT. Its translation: CASSYLPSGRTGELFF.

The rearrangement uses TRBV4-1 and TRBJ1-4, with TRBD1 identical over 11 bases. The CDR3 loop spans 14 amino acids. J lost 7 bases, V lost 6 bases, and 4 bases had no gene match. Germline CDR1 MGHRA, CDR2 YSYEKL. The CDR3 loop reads CASRDGTGGEKLFF. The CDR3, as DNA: TGCGCCAGCAGAGATGGGACAGGGGGTGAAAAACTGTTTTTT.

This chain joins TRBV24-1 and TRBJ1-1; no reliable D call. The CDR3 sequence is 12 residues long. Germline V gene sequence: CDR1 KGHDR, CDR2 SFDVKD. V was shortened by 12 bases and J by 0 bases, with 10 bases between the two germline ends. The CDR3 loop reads CASYNLNTEAFF. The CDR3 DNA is TGTGCCTCCTATAATTTGAACACTGAAGCTTTCTTT.

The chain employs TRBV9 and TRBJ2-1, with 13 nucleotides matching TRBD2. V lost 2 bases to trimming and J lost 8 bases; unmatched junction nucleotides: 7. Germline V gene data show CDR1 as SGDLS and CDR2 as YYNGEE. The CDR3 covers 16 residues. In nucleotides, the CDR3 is TGTGCCAGCAGCGTCGGACTAGCGGGAGATCTGGATGAGCAGTTCTTC. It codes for CASSVGLAGDLDEQFF.

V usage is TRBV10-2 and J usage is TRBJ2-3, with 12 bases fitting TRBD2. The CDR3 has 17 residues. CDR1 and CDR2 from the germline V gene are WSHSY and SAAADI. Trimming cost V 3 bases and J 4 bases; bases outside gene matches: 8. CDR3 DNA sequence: TGCGCCAGCAGTGATTCGGTCCTAGCGGGAGGGGCAGATACGCAGTATTTT. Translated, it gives CASSDSVLAGGADTQYF.

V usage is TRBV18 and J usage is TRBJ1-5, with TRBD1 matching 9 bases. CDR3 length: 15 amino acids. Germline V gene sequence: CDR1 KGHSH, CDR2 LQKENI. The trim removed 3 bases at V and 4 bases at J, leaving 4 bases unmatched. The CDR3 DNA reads TGTGCCAGCTCACCTTCCGGGACAGGGAATCAGCCCCAGCATTTT. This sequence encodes CASSPSGTGNQPQHF.

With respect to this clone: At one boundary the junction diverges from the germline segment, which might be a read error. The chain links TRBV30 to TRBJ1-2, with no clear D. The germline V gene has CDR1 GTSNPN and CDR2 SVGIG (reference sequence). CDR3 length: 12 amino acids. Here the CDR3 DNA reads TGTGCCTGGAGTGATGTAGTCTATCGCTACACCTTC. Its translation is CAWSDVVYRYTF.

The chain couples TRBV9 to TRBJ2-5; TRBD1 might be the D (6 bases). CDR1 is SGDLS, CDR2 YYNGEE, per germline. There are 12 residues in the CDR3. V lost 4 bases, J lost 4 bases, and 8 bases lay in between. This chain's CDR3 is CASSRGGETQYF. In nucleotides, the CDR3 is TGTGCCAGCAGCCGAGGGGGAGAGACCCAGTACTTC.

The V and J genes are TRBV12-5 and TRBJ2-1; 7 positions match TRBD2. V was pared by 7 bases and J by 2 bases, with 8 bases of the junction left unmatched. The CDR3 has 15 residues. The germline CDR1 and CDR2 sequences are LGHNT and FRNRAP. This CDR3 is CASARAGVTYNEQFF. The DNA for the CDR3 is TGTGCTAGTGCCCGGGCGGGAGTCACCTACAATGAGCAGTTCTTC. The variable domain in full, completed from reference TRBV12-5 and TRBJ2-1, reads DARVTQTPRHKVTEMGQEVTMRCQPILGHNTVFWYRQTMMQGLELLAYFRNRAPLDDSGMPKDRFSAEMPDATLATLKIQPSEPRDSAVYFCASARAGVTYNEQFFGPGTRLTVL.

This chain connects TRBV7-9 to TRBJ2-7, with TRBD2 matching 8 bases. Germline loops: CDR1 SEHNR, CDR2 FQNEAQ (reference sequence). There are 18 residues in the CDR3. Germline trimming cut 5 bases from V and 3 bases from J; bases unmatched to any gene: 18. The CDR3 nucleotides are TGTGCCAGCAGCGATTCGCACCGCCTAGCGGGCCCCAGCTACGAGCAGTACTTC. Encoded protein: CASSDSHRLAGPSYEQYF.

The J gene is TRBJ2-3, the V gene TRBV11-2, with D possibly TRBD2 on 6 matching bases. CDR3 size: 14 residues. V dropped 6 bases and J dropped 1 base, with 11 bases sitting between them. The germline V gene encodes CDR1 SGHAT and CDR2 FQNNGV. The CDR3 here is CASSPQRGTDTQYF. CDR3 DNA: TGTGCCAGCAGTCCTCAGCGGGGCACAGATACGCAGTATTTT. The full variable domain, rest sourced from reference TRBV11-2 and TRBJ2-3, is EAGVAQSPRYKIIEKRQSVAFWCNPISGHATLYWYQQILGQGPKLLIQFQNNGVVDDSQLPKDRFSAERLKGVDSTLKIQPAKLEDSAVYLCASSPQRGTDTQYFGPGTRLTVL.

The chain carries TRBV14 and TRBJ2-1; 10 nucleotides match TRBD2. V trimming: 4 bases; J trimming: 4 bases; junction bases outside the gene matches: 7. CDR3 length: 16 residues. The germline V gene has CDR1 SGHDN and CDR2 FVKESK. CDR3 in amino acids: CASSRIAGGRYNEQFF. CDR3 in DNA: TGTGCCAGCAGCCGAATAGCGGGAGGCCGATACAATGAGCAGTTCTTC.

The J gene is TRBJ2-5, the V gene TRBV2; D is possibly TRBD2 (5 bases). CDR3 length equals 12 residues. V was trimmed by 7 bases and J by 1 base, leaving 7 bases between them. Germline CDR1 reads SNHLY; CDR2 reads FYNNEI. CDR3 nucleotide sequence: TGTGCCAGCACAACTAGCCAAGAGACCCAGTACTTC. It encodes CASTTSQETQYF.

The CDR3 DNA follows: TGTGCCAGCTCACCAGGGCAGGGGAATTCACCCCTCCACTTT. Encoded protein: CASSPGQGNSPLHF. This chain links TRBV18 with TRBJ1-6, with TRBD1 as a possible D gene (6 bases). The germline gives CDR1 KGHSH, CDR2 LQKENI. V was pared by 2 bases and J by 7 bases, with 9 bases between. CDR3 length: 14 amino acids.

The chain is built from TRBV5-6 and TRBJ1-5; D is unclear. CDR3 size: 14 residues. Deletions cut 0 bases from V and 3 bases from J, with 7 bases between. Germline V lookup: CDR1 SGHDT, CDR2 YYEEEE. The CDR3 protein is CASSLGRNNQPQHF. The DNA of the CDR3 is TGTGCCAGCAGCTTGGGCAGAAACAATCAGCCCCAGCATTTT.

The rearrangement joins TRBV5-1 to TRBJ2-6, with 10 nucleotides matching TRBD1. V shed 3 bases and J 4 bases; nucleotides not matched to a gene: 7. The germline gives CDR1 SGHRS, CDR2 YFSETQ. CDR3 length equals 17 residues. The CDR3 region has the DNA TGCGCCAGCAGCTCGGGGACAGGGGCCTCCGGGGCCAACGTCCTGACTTTC. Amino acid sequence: CASSSGTGASGANVLTF.

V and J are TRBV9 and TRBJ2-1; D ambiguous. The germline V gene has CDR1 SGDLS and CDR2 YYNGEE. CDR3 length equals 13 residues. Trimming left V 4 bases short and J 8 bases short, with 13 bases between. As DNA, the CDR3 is TGTGCCAGCAGCACCCGACTTATTCATGAGCAGTTCTTC. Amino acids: CASSTRLIHEQFF. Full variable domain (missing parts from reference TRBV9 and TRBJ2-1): DSGVTQTPKHLITATGQRVTLRCSPRSGDLSVYWYQQSLDQGLQFLIQYYNGEERAKGNILERFSAQQFPDLHSELNLSSLELGDSALYFCASSTRLIHEQFFGPGTRLTVL.

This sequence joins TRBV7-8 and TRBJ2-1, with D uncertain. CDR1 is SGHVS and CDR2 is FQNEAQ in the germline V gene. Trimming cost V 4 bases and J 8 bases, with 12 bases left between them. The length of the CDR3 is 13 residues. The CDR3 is CASSSTISYEQFF. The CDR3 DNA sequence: TGTGCCAGCAGCTCTACCATTAGCTATGAGCAGTTCTTC.

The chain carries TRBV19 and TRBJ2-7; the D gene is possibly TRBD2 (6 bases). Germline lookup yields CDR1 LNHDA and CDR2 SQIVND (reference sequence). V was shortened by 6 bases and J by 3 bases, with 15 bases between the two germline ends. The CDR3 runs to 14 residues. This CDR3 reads CASSRGGTFYEQYF. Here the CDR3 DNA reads TGTGCCAGTAGCCGAGGCGGGACTTTCTACGAGCAGTACTTC.

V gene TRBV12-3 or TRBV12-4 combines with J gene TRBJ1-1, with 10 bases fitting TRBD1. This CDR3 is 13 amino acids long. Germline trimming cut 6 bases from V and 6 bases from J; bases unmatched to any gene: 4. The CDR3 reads CASRWTGGPEAFF. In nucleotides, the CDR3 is TGTGCCAGCAGGTGGACAGGGGGTCCTGAAGCTTTCTTT.

The CDR3 spells CASSLLGRNTEAFF. As DNA, the CDR3 is TGTGCCAGCAGTTTATTAGGGAGAAACACTGAAGCTTTCTTT. This chain joins TRBV27 and TRBJ1-1; no definite D call. This CDR3 has 14 residues. V gave up 1 base and J gave up 2 bases, with 8 bases separating them. Germline loops: CDR1 MNHEY, CDR2 SMNVEV (reference sequence).

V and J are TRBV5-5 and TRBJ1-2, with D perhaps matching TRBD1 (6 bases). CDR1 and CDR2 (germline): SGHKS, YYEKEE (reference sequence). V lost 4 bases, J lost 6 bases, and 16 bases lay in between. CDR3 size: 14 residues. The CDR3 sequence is CASSPGVFGDGYTF. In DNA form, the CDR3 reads TGTGCCAGCAGCCCAGGGGTCTTCGGTGATGGCTACACCTTC.

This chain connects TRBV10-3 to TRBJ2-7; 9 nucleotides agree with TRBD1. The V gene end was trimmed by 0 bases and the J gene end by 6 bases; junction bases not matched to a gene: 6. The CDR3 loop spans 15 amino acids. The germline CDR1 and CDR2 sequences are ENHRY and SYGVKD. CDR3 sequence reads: CAISESTGGGGEQYF. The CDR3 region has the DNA TGTGCCATCAGTGAGTCCACAGGGGGCGGGGGCGAGCAGTACTTC.

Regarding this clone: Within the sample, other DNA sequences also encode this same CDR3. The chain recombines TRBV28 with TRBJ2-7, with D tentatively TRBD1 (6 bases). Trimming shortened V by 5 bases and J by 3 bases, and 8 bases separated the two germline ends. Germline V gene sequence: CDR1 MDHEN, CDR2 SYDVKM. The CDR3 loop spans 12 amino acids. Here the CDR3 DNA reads TGTGCCAGCAGTCTGACAGGCTACGAGCAGTACTTC. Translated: CASSLTGYEQYF.

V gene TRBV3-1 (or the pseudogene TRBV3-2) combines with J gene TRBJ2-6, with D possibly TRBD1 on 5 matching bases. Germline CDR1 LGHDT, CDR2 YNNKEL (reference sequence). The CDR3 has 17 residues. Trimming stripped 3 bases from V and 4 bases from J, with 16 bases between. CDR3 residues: CASSHVRVTSGANVLTF. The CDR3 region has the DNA TGTGCCAGCAGCCACGTCAGGGTTACCTCAGGGGCCAACGTCCTGACTTTC.

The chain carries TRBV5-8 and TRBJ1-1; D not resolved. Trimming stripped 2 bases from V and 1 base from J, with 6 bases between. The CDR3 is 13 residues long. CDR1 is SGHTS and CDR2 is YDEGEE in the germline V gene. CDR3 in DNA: TGTGCCAGCAGCTTCGACACGAACACTGAAGCTTTCTTT. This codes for CASSFDTNTEAFF.